This TCR beta chain derives from a study of T cells in localized non-small cell lung cancer. As to this clone: Its antigen is still unknown.

Notes on the study in general: Multi-region tumor sequencing was not done, so intratumor heterogeneity could not be excluded. Among the tissues sampled, uninvolved adjacent lung had the highest T cell clonality, above tumor.

Data came from immunoSEQ multiplex PCR; TCRdb stores just in-frame clones and leaves some out. The data show 40,000 to 60,000 clones, with around 86% seen just once and roughly 17% held by the top ten. This CDR3 has 16 residues. Germline CDR1 reads SQVTM; CDR2 reads ANQGSEA. V shed 4 bases and J 0 bases; nucleotides not matched to a gene: 6. The rearrangement links TRBV29-1 to TRBJ2-1, with 10 bases that match TRBD2. Sequencing used peripheral blood mononuclear cells, obtained before any cancer treatment. The TCR sequence derives from a man between 40 and 70 years old with stage III lung adenocarcinoma. CDR3 coding DNA: TGCAGCGTTGGGCGGAGCGGGGGGGACTCCTACAATGAGCAGTTCTTC. It yields the protein CSVGRSGGDSYNEQFF.